This entry is about one TCR beta chain. Its recognized antigen is unknown. No base qualities exist here, and no much larger clone lies one base off it. This sample is part of a study of control samples from healthy donors and cancer patients (TCRdb year 2020). To prepare the library, the immunoSEQ multiplex PCR assay was applied. Not all clones reach the TCRdb copy of this immuneACCESS table, which keeps in-frame sequences only. Checked studies attribute under half of the gap to unresolved V genes and leave the rest unexplained. The sample table records 150,000 or so clones; about nine tenths of these occur just once. Roughly 2.1% of the sample is taken by the ten largest. V is cut back by 1 base and J by 5 bases, with 10 bases in the junction unmatched. From cysteine to phenylalanine, the CDR3 is 16 amino acids long. Kept here is only the CDR3 DNA, which spans 48 bases and is read in frame from base 1. The germline V gene specifies MGHDK as CDR1 and SYGVNS as CDR2.

Recombination connected TRBV25-1 to TRBJ2-5; 7 bases in the middle match TRBD2. The receptor was derived from a woman aged 45-59 years in good health. The sample taken for sequencing was blood. The CDR3 has the sequence CASSEFSGAGGETQYF. The DNA reads TGTGCCAGCAGTGAATTTTCGGGCGCCGGGGGGGAGACCCAGTACTTC. Joined to the reference TRBV25-1 and TRBJ2-5 proteins, this CDR3 gives the full variable domain: EADIYQTPRYLVIGTGKKITLECSQTMGHDKMYWYQQDPGMELHLIHYSYGVNSTEKGDLSSESTVSRIRTEHFPLTLESARPSHTSQYLCASSEFSGAGGETQYFGPGTRLLVL.